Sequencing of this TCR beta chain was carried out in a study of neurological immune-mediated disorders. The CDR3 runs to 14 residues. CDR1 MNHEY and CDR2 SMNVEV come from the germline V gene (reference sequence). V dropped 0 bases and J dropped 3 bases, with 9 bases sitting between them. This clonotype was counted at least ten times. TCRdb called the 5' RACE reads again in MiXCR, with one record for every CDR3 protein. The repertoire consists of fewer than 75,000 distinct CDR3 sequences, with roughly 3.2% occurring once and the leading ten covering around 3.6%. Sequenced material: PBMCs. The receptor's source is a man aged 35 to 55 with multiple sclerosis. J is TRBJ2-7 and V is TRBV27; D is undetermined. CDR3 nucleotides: TGTGCCAGCAGTTTATCGAGGCCTATCTACGAGCAGTACTTC. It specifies CASSLSRPIYEQYF.